The 30 T cell receptor beta chains in this list originate from one sample, sequenced in a study of OX40 agonist ivuxolimab in advanced cancers. Produced via immunoSEQ multiplex PCR; TCRdb's table is partial and in-frame only. The sample shows about 64,000 clones, 87% of them seen only once. Sequencing was performed on CD4+ or CD8+ T cells sorted from blood, taken in a trial of the OX40 agonist ivuxolimab. The source is an adult with an advanced solid tumor such as melanoma, head and neck, liver or kidney cancer.

The genes are TRBV19 and TRBJ1-5; the D gene is possibly TRBD1 (6 bases). The germline gives CDR1 LNHDA, CDR2 SQIVND (reference sequence). The CDR3 length is 15 residues. Deletions cut 4 bases from V and 1 base from J, with 11 bases between. The CDR3 DNA reads TGTGCCAGTAGTAGAGGGGGACGAAGCAATCAGCCCCAGCATTTT. Amino acids: CASSRGGRSNQPQHF.

The chain's CDR3 is CASGLGQSSYNEQFF. CDR3 nucleotides: TGTGCTAGTGGTTTGGGGCAGAGCTCCTACAATGAGCAGTTCTTC. V is TRBV12-5 and J is TRBJ2-1, with unresolved D. Trimming took off 1 base at V and 0 bases at J, with 7 bases between the two ends. From germline, CDR1 is LGHNT and CDR2 FRNRAP. The CDR3 length is 15 residues. Drawing the rest from reference TRBV12-5 and TRBJ2-1, the complete variable domain is DARVTQTPRHKVTEMGQEVTMRCQPILGHNTVFWYRQTMMQGLELLAYFRNRAPLDDSGMPKDRFSAEMPDATLATLKIQPSEPRDSAVYFCASGLGQSSYNEQFFGPGTRLTVL.

The chain joins TRBV6-1 to TRBJ2-1; D not certain. Germline V gene lookup returns CDR1 MNHNS and CDR2 SASEGT. V gave up 8 bases and J gave up 0 bases, with 8 bases separating them. This CDR3 contains 13 residues. The CDR3 DNA is TGTGCCAGCGCCTCGGGCTCCTACAATGAGCAGTTCTTC. Its protein product is CASASGSYNEQFF.

The chain carries TRBV11-1 and TRBJ1-5, with TRBD1 matching over 10 bases. V dropped 1 base and J dropped 7; count of bases not matched to a gene: 4. CDR3 length equals 15 residues. The germline CDR1 and CDR2 sequences are SGHAT and FQDESV (reference sequence). CDR3: CASSLDGTGAQPQHF. The CDR3 nucleotides are TGTGCCAGCAGCTTAGATGGGACAGGGGCACAGCCCCAGCATTTT.

This sequence joins TRBV6-5 and TRBJ1-1, with D unresolved. The CDR3 is 13 amino acids. Germline loops: CDR1 MNHEY, CDR2 SVGAGI. The germline V and J ends were trimmed by 2 bases and 4 bases, with 8 bases remaining between them. CDR3 bases: TGTGCCAGCAGTTACGACGTAGCCACTGAAGCTTTCTTT. It encodes CASSYDVATEAFF.

The chain carries TRBV30 and TRBJ2-1, with D possibly matching TRBD1 (6 bases). The CDR3 extends over 14 amino acids. With 2 bases removed from V and 6 bases from J, the gap between germline ends came to 14 bases. Germline V gene data show CDR1 as GTSNPN and CDR2 as SVGIG (reference sequence). Written as DNA, the CDR3 is TGTGCCTGGAGTAAACAGGGTATTTTCAATGAGCAGTTCTTC. Translating it yields CAWSKQGIFNEQFF.

The table lists this clone with a few counts. This chain connects TRBV30 to TRBJ1-4, with 8 bases lining up with TRBD1. This CDR3 spans 12 amino acids. Trimming took 3 bases from V and 8 from J; bases not matched to a gene: 2. The germline V gene has CDR1 GTSNPN and CDR2 SVGIG (reference sequence). Here the CDR3 reads CAWSRGLEKLFF. The CDR3 nucleotides read TGTGCCTGGAGCAGGGGGCTGGAAAAACTGTTTTTT.

Note on this clone: One junction end does not reproduce the germline sequence, and a read error may be involved. The genes are TRBV7-7 and TRBJ2-3, with D perhaps matching TRBD2 (5 bases). This CDR3 spans 13 amino acids. Germline CDR1 and CDR2: SSHAT and FNYEAQ (reference sequence). The chain's CDR3 is CASSLGLKDTQYF. DNA for the CDR3: TGTGCTAGCAGCTTAGGACTCAAAGATACGCAGTATTTT.

The chain joins TRBV11-2 to TRBJ2-1; tentatively, D is TRBD2 (5 bases). In germline, CDR1 is SGHAT, CDR2 FQNNGV. CDR3 length: 14 amino acids. Trimming removed 0 bases at V and 10 bases at J, with 13 bases between. CDR3 region: CASSLDLGPGEQFF. Written as DNA, the CDR3 is TGTGCCAGCAGCTTAGATTTAGGGCCGGGGGAGCAGTTCTTC.

This rearrangement joins TRBV6-5 to TRBJ1-1; possibly TRBD1 for D (6 bases). CDR3 length equals 16 residues. The germline gives CDR1 MNHEY, CDR2 SVGAGI. The ends were cut back, 2 bases at V and 2 bases at J, with 15 bases in the middle. CDR3 sequence reads: CASSYTLRGDNTEAFF. CDR3 DNA: TGTGCCAGCAGTTACACCCTCAGGGGAGACAACACTGAAGCTTTCTTT.

The chain uses TRBV28 and TRBJ1-3; D gene unclear. There are 14 residues in the CDR3. The germline V gene encodes CDR1 MDHEN and CDR2 SYDVKM. Trimming shortened V by 3 bases and J by 2 bases, and 8 bases separated the two germline ends. CDR3 in amino acids: CASSFFGPGNTIYF. As DNA, the CDR3 is TGTGCCAGCAGTTTCTTTGGGCCTGGAAACACCATATATTTT.

This sequence joins TRBV7-2 and TRBJ2-2; no clear D gene. The CDR3 runs to 15 residues. Trimming removed 4 bases from V and 4 bases from J, with 13 bases in between. Germline values: CDR1 SGHTA, CDR2 FQGNSA. The chain's CDR3 is CASSSSITSTGELFF. The CDR3 nucleotides are TGTGCCAGCAGCTCTTCTATTACGTCCACCGGGGAGCTGTTTTTT.

The rearrangement joins TRBV18 to TRBJ2-7, with D perhaps TRBD1 (6 bases). V lost 6 bases, J lost 5 bases, and 20 bases lay in between. The CDR3 totals 15 residues. CDR1 KGHSH and CDR2 LQKENI come from the germline V gene. The CDR3 nucleotides are TGTGCCAGCTCGCGCAACTTCCGGGACACCCACGAGCAGTACTTC. Protein product: CASSRNFRDTHEQYF.

The chain couples TRBV7-9 to TRBJ2-7, with a weak D call TRBD2 (5 bases). V was trimmed by 6 bases and J by 0 bases, leaving 15 bases between them. The CDR3 has 15 residues. Germline-derived CDR1 and CDR2 are SEHNR and FQNEAQ (reference sequence). This chain's CDR3 is CASSLPSRGSYEQYF. The DNA of the CDR3 is TGTGCCAGCAGTCTTCCCTCTCGGGGCTCCTACGAGCAGTACTTC.

The CDR3 protein is CASSQSGNTIYF. The DNA for the CDR3 is TGCGCCAGCAGCCAATCCGGAAACACCATATATTTT. The chain uses TRBV4-3 and TRBJ1-3; D is uncertain. The germline CDR1 and CDR2 sequences are LGHNA and YSLEER. The CDR3 extends over 12 amino acids. V lost 2 bases, J lost 4 bases, and 3 bases lay in between.

This chain joins TRBV27 and TRBJ2-1; 12 positions match TRBD2. This CDR3 region has 18 residues. In germline, CDR1 is MNHEY, CDR2 SMNVEV (reference sequence). Trimming removed 3 bases from V and 4 bases from J; junction bases left unmatched: 10. CDR3 nucleotide sequence: TGTGCCAGCAGTTTTAGACTAGCGGGAGAGCTTAGGTACAATGAGCAGTTCTTC. Residues: CASSFRLAGELRYNEQFF.

This clone was counted between two and nine times. This rearrangement joins TRBV18 to TRBJ2-3, with D possibly matching TRBD2 (5 bases). CDR1 and CDR2 from the germline V gene are KGHSH and LQKENI. Trimming cost V 3 bases and J 0 bases, with 19 bases left between them. There are 18 residues in the CDR3. As DNA, the CDR3 is TGTGCCAGCTCACCTCTTACCCTATCGGCGGGTAGCACAGATACGCAGTATTTT. This encodes CASSPLTLSAGSTDTQYF.

V usage is TRBV29-1 and J usage is TRBJ2-5; 9 positions agree with TRBD1. The CDR3 totals 15 residues. Germline-derived CDR1 and CDR2 are SQVTM and ANQGSEA. V was clipped by 0 bases and J by 5 bases; unmatched bases: 7. The CDR3 sequence: CSVEEGTGIRETQYF. CDR3 bases: TGCAGCGTTGAAGAGGGGACAGGGATCCGGGAGACCCAGTACTTC.

The chain combines TRBV4-2 with TRBJ2-5, with TRBD2 matching over 7 bases. CDR1 and CDR2 (germline): LGHNA, YNFKEQ. Trimming removed 0 bases from V and 7 bases from J; junction bases left unmatched: 5. The CDR3 length is 14 residues. The CDR3 nucleotides are TGTGCCAGCAGCCAAGATAGGCAGCGGGGGACCCAGTACTTC. Protein sequence: CASSQDRQRGTQYF.

The chain recombines TRBV19 with TRBJ1-5; D remains ambiguous. The V gene lost 10 bases and the J gene lost 2 bases, with 18 bases spanning the gap. Germline V gene data show CDR1 as LNHDA and CDR2 as SQIVND (reference sequence). The CDR3 contains 15 residues. Here the CDR3 DNA reads TGTGCCACCGCACATATACCCGGGGGCAATCAGCCCCAGCATTTT. Translated, it gives CATAHIPGGNQPQHF.

The V call is TRBV30, the J call TRBJ2-7; D possibly corresponds to TRBD2 (6 bases). The V end was cut by 2 bases, the J end by 0 bases, with 17 bases between. The CDR3 covers 16 residues. The germline gives CDR1 GTSNPN, CDR2 SVGIG (reference sequence). The CDR3 loop reads CAWSRQSGLHSYEQYF. In nucleotides, the CDR3 is TGTGCCTGGAGTCGTCAAAGCGGGCTACACTCCTACGAGCAGTACTTC.

This clone was observed a single time. The rearrangement joins TRBV12-5 to TRBJ2-1; 8 bases map to TRBD2. The CDR3 spans 16 residues. Germline CDR1 and CDR2: LGHNT and FRNRAP. Trimming took 6 bases from V and 2 from J; bases not matched to a gene: 9. The CDR3 DNA sequence: TGTGCTAGTGGACCCCGAACGGGAGGGCCCTACAATGAGCAGTTCTTC. This codes for CASGPRTGGPYNEQFF.

Concerning this clone: Other DNA variants within this sample encode the same CDR3. In DNA form, the CDR3 reads TGTGCCAGCAGCTTAGGCTTGGACACTGAAGCTTTCTTT. It codes for CASSLGLDTEAFF. The chain recombines TRBV7-9 with TRBJ1-1; D not certain. Germline V gene lookup returns CDR1 SEHNR and CDR2 FQNEAQ (reference sequence). Trimming pared 1 base from V and 3 bases from J, leaving 6 bases between. CDR3 length: 13 residues.

The rearrangement links TRBV7-9 to TRBJ2-1, with 9 positions matching TRBD2. Trimming at V came to 6 bases and at J to 3 bases, leaving 6 bases not matched to a gene. Germline assignment: CDR1 SEHNR and CDR2 FQNEAQ (reference sequence). This CDR3 has 15 amino acids. The CDR3 sequence is CASRYSGSIYNEQFF. Written as DNA, the CDR3 is TGTGCCAGCAGATATAGCGGGAGTATCTACAATGAGCAGTTCTTC.

The gene calls are TRBV7-3 and TRBJ2-2, with 8 bases aligning to TRBD2. The CDR3 loop spans 13 amino acids. V shed 5 bases, J shed 6 bases, and the junction held 2 bases outside the gene matches. The germline gives CDR1 SGHTA, CDR2 FQGTGA. The CDR3 DNA sequence: TGTGCCAGCAGCCCGGGACTAGCCGGGGAGCTGTTTTTT. It specifies CASSPGLAGELFF.

J is TRBJ2-7 and V is TRBV6-5; possible D gene TRBD1, 6 bases. Trimming cost V 6 bases and J 2 bases, with 17 bases left between them. Per germline, CDR1 MNHEY and CDR2 SVGAGI. CDR3 length equals 15 residues. This CDR3 is CASSLTNRVPYEQYF. The CDR3 coding sequence is TGTGCCAGCAGCCTGACCAACAGGGTCCCCTACGAGCAGTACTTC.

The V gene is TRBV6-6, the J gene TRBJ1-6, with 8 bases that match TRBD1. This CDR3 is built from 13 residues. CDR1 and CDR2 (germline): MNHNY, SVGAGI (reference sequence). Trimming cost V 7 bases and J 10 bases; bases outside gene matches: 6. The chain's CDR3 is CASMTGAGSPLHF. The CDR3 region has the DNA TGTGCCAGCATGACAGGGGCAGGCTCACCCCTCCACTTT.

The CDR3 region is CASKKGAIDTGELFF. The CDR3 nucleotides read TGTGCCAGCAAGAAGGGGGCGATTGATACCGGGGAGCTGTTTTTT. V is TRBV2 and J is TRBJ2-2, with 7 positions matching TRBD1. J was trimmed by 5 bases and V by 7 bases; bases with no gene match: 10. The CDR3 sequence is 15 residues long. The germline gives CDR1 SNHLY, CDR2 FYNNEI.

Written as DNA, the CDR3 is TGTGCCAGCAGCTCCCGGTGGAACACTGAAGCTTTCTTT. Translated, it gives CASSSRWNTEAFF. V is TRBV9 and J is TRBJ1-1; no definite D call. The CDR3 runs 13 residues. V gave up 4 bases and J gave up 1 base, with 8 bases separating them. The germline V gene encodes CDR1 SGDLS and CDR2 YYNGEE.

This clone has only a few counts. The V and J genes are TRBV7-2 and TRBJ1-2, with no clear D. Trimming pared 6 bases from V and 1 base from J, leaving 15 bases between. Germline-derived CDR1 and CDR2 are SGHTA and FQGNSA. This CDR3 contains 15 residues. The CDR3 region is CASSQSGHSNYGYTF. The CDR3 DNA sequence: TGTGCCAGCAGTCAGAGCGGGCACAGTAACTATGGCTACACCTTC.